Many counts were recorded for the clone carrying this TCR beta chain. This entry comes from a study of T cells in Graves' hyperthyroidism and ophthalmopathy. About the study: Blood was drawn when the patient was first diagnosed and still untreated.

Using RNA transcripts as the source, TCR beta CDR3 regions were amplified. RT-PCR in the first round (using the HTBI primer set) targeted the TCR CDR3. MiXCR was run by TCRdb on the multiplex PCR reads, yielding one entry per CDR3 protein. The repertoire has about 690,000 distinct CDR3 sequences, approximately 15% of them found once; the top ten carry 15% to 18%. Sequences were obtained from blood. This TCR derives from a man aged 45-65 years with Graves' hyperthyroidism.

The CDR3 loop is CSAPPRTYGTQYF. In nucleotides, the CDR3 is TGCAGTGCTCCCCCGCGAACCTATGGGACCCAGTACTTC. The rearrangement links TRBV20-1 to TRBJ2-5; no reliable D call. The germline gives CDR1 DFQATT, CDR2 SNEGSKA (reference sequence). Between the trimmed V and J ends, which lost 5 bases and 7 bases, there was a span of 17 bases. The CDR3 consists of 13 residues.